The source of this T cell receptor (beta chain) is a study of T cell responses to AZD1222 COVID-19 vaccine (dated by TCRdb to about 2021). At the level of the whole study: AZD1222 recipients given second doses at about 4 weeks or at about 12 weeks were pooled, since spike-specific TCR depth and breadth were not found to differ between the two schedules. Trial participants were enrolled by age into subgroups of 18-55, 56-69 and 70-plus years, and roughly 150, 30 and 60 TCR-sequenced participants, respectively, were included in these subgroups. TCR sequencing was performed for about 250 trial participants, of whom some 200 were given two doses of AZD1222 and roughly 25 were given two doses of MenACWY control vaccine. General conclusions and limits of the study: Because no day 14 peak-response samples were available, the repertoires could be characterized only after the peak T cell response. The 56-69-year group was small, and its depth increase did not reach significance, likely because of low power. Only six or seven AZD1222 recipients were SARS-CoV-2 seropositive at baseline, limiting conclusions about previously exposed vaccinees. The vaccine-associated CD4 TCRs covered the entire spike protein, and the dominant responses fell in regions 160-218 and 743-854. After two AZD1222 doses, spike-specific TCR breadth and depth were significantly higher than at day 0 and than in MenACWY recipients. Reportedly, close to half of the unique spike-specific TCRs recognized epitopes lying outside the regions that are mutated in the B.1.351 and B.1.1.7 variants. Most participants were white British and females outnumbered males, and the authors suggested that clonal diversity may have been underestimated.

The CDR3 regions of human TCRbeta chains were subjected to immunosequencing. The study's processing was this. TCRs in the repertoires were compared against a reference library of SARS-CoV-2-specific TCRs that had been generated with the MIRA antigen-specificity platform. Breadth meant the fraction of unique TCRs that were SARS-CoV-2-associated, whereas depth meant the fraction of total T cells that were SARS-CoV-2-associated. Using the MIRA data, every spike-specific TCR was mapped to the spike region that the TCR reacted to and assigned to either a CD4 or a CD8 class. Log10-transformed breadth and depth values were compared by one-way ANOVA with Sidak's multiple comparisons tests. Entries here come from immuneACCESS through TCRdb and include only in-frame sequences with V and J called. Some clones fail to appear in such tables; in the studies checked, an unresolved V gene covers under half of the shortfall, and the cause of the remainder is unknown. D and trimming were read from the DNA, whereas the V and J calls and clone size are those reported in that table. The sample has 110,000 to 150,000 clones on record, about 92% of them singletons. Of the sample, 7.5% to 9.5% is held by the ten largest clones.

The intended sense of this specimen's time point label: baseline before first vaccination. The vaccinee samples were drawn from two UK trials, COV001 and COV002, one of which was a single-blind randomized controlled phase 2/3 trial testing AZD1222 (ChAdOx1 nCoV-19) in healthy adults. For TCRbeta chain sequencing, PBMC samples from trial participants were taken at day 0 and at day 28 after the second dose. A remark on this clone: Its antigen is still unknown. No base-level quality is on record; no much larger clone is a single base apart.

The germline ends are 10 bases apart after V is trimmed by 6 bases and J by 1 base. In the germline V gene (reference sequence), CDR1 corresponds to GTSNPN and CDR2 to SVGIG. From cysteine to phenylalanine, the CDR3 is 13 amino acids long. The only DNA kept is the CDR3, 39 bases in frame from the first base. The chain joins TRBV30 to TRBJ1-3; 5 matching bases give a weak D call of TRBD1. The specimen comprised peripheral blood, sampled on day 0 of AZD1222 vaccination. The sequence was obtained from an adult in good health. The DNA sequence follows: TGTGCCTGCGGGGGGGTGTCTGGAAACACCATATATTTT. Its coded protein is CACGGVSGNTIYF.